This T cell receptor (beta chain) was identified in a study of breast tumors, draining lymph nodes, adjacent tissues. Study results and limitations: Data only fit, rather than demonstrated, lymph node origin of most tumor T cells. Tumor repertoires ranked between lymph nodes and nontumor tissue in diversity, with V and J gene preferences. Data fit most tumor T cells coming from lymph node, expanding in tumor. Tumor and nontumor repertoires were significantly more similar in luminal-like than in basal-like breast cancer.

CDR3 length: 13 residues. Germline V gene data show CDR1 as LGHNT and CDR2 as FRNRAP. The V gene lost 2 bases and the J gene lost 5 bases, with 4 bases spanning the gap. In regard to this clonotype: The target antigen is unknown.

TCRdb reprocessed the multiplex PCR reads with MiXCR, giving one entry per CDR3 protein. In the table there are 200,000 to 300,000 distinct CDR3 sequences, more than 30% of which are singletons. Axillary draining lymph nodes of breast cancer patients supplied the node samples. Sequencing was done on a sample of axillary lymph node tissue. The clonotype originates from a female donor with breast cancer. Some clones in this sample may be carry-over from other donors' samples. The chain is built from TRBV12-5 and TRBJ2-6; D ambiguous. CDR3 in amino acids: CASGLNRANVLTF. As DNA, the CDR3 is TGTGCTAGTGGTTTGAACCGGGCCAACGTCCTGACTTTC.